This is a list of T cell receptor beta chains from one sample in a study of control samples from healthy donors and cancer patients. Assay: immunoSEQ multiplex PCR; the TCRdb copy retains only in-frame clones and omits some. Here the sample spans 150,000 or so clones, 93% being singletons. Specimen: blood. These receptors all come from a man in his fifties or sixties in good health. The CDR3 runs from the conserved cysteine through the conserved F or W. The order of the fields is clone size, J gene, D gene, V gene, CDR3 DNA, CDR3 protein. D genes are given only for firm matches. Only some rows state a clone size, as once, few, many or a class for expanded clones.

>-|TRBJ2-1|-|TRBV6-5
TGTGCCAGCAGTCGGACAGACATCTCCTACAATGAGCAGTTCTTC
CASSRTDISYNEQFF
>-|TRBJ1-2|-|TRBV3-1/TRBV3-2
TGTGCCAGCAGCCACCAGGGTCTCGACTATGGCTACACCTTC
CASSHQGLDYGYTF
>-|TRBJ1-2|-|TRBV6-6
TGTGCCAGCAGTTATTGGACGGTTGCGGAGGAAGGCTACACCTTC
CASSYWTVAEEGYTF
>-|TRBJ2-6|TRBD2|TRBV19
TGTGCCAGTCTTTCTAGCGGGAGGGAATACTCTGGGGCCAACGTCCTGACTTTC
CASLSSGREYSGANVLTF
>-|TRBJ2-2|-|TRBV18
TGTGCCAGCTCACCAACCGGAGCCCAGCTCGGGGAGCTGTTTTTT
CASSPTGAQLGELFF
>-|TRBJ1-3|TRBD1|TRBV6-4
TGTGCCAGCAGTGACTGGGACAGGGGCCTCTCTGGAAACACCATATATTTT
CASSDWDRGLSGNTIYF
>-|TRBJ2-5|TRBD2|TRBV7-8
TGTGCCAGCAGCTCCTTACAACTAGCGGAAGAGACCCAGTACTTC
CASSSLQLAEETQYF
>-|TRBJ2-7|TRBD2|TRBV28
TGTGCCAGCAGAAAGACCGGGACTAGCGGGAGTTCGTCCGAGCAGTACTTC
CASRKTGTSGSSSEQYF
>-|TRBJ2-7|TRBD1|TRBV6-1
TGTGCCAGCAGTGAAGTCGACAGGGTATACTCCTACGAGCAGTACTTC
CASSEVDRVYSYEQYF
>-|TRBJ2-2|-|TRBV27
TGTGCCAGCAGTTTATCCGGTAGAACCACCGGGGAGCTGTTTTTT
CASSLSGRTTGELFF
>-|TRBJ1-1|-|TRBV20-1
TGCAGTGCTAGTAGGGGGGGAAGAAACACTGAAGCTTTCTTT
CSASRGGRNTEAFF
>-|TRBJ1-3|-|TRBV5-1
TGCGCCAGCAGCTTGTTTGCCAGCACAGGAAACACCATATATTTT
CASSLFASTGNTIYF
>-|TRBJ2-2|-|TRBV18
TGTGCCAGCTCACCACCCGTTTGGAACACCGGGGAGCTGTTTTTT
CASSPPVWNTGELFF
>-|TRBJ2-5|-|TRBV9
TGTGCCAGCAGCCAAGGCCCAGTGGAGACCCAGTACTTC
CASSQGPVETQYF
>-|TRBJ2-3|TRBD2|TRBV11-3
TGTGCCAGCAGAAAAGGACTAGCGGGAGGAGATACGCAGTATTTT
CASRKGLAGGDTQYF
>-|TRBJ2-7|TRBD1|TRBV6-5
TGTGCCAGCAGAGCCGGGACAGGGGAGACCTACGAGCAGTACTTC
CASRAGTGETYEQYF
>once|TRBJ2-7|-|TRBV28
TGTGCCAGCAGTTTTGGGCAGTACGAGCAGTACTTC
CASSFGQYEQYF
>once|TRBJ2-5|-|TRBV5-1
TGCGCCAGCAGCTTGGGACTAGCCGGGGGGCCCCAAGAGACCCAGTACTTC
CASSLGLAGGPQETQYF
>once|TRBJ1-3|-|TRBV7-9
TGTGCCAGCAGCCGCGGACAGACTGGAAACACCATATATTTT
CASSRGQTGNTIYF
>once|TRBJ1-3|-|TRBV9
TGTGCCAGCAGCGTAAAAGGGGCGCCAGGGACCCACTCTGGAAACACCATATATTTT
CASSVKGAPGTHSGNTIYF
>-|TRBJ2-1|TRBD1|TRBV5-1
TGCGCCAGCAGCTGGGACAGGGGAAAGCGGTTCTTC
CASSWDRGKRFF
>-|TRBJ2-7|TRBD1|TRBV6-5
TGTGCCAGCATTTCGACAGGGAGCCCCTACGAGCAGTACTTC
CASISTGSPYEQYF
>-|TRBJ2-2|TRBD1|TRBV19
TGTGCCAGCCACCAGCAGGGGGCTTACGGGGAGCTGTTTTTT
CASHQQGAYGELFF
>-|TRBJ2-7|-|TRBV27
TGTGCCAGCGCCGGGACCCTGCTTACTTCTCCTTTCTACGAGCAGTACTTC
CASAGTLLTSPFYEQYF
>-|TRBJ2-7|-|TRBV7-9
TGTGCCAGCAGGATGGGGGACGGCTCCTACGAGCAGTACTTC
CASRMGDGSYEQYF
>-|TRBJ2-1|TRBD2|TRBV11-2
TGTGCCAGCAGCTTATTTGTAGCGGGAGGGCACCAGTTCTTC
CASSLFVAGGHQFF
>-|TRBJ2-5|-|TRBV5-4
TGTGCCAGCAGCTTAGGAGCGGAACCTGGGGAGACCCAGTACTTC
CASSLGAEPGETQYF
>-|TRBJ2-7|-|TRBV18
TGTGCCAGCTCACCACCGGGCACCCTCTGGAAGTACTTC
CASSPPGTLWKYF
>-|TRBJ2-5|TRBD2|TRBV24-1
TGTGCCACCAGTGACCCGGGGGGGCGTGACCAAGAGACCCAGTACTTC
CATSDPGGRDQETQYF
>-|TRBJ1-2|TRBD1|TRBV27
TGTGCCAGCAGAACCGGACAGGGGGCATACTATGGCTACACCTTC
CASRTGQGAYYGYTF
>-|TRBJ2-7|-|TRBV3-1/TRBV3-2
TGTGCCAGCAGCCACGCATCGGGCCAATACGAGCAGTACTTC
CASSHASGQYEQYF
>-|TRBJ1-5|-|TRBV27
TGTGCCAGCAGTTTATTTGGGACCCCAAACAATCAGCCCCAGCATTTT
CASSLFGTPNNQPQHF
>-|TRBJ1-5|-|TRBV5-5
TGTGCCAGCAGCTTGGAGGGCAGCAATCAGCCCCAGCATTTT
CASSLEGSNQPQHF
>-|TRBJ2-7|TRBD1|TRBV5-4
TGTGCCAGCAGCTTTTCCGGGACAGCGAACGAGCAGTACTTC
CASSFSGTANEQYF
>-|TRBJ1-5|-|TRBV19
TGTGCCAGTAGTCGGGAACCCTCGGGTCAGCCCCAGCATTTT
CASSREPSGQPQHF
>-|TRBJ2-2|TRBD2|TRBV18
TGTGCCAGCTCCCCGACTAGCGGAACGAACACCGGGGAGCTGTTTTTT
CASSPTSGTNTGELFF
>-|TRBJ2-1|TRBD2|TRBV15
TGTGCCACCAGGGAAACCGGACTAGCGGGCGGTGGTGAGCAGTTCTTC
CATRETGLAGGGEQFF
>-|TRBJ2-7|-|TRBV9
TGTGCCAGCAGCGTAGGACCGATGCTCGGAGAGCAGTACTTC
CASSVGPMLGEQYF
>-|TRBJ1-1|-|TRBV5-1
TGCGCCAGCAGCGTCGACTTGAACACTGAAGCTTTCTTT
CASSVDLNTEAFF
>-|TRBJ2-3|TRBD2|TRBV3-1/TRBV3-2
TGTGCCAGCAGCCGAAGCGGGAGGGGGGCAGATACGCAGTATTTT
CASSRSGRGADTQYF
>-|TRBJ2-1|-|TRBV19
TGTGCCAGTAGTATAGGTCACCAAAAAAATGAGCAGTTCTTC
CASSIGHQKNEQFF
>-|TRBJ2-5|-|TRBV10-3
TGTGCCATCAGTGATCTCGGGGTGGGACAAGAGACCCAGTACTTC
CAISDLGVGQETQYF
>-|TRBJ2-1|-|TRBV3-1/TRBV3-2
TGTGCCAGCAGCAACGGCTGGCCCTTTAGCTCCTACAATGAGCAGTTCTTC
CASSNGWPFSSYNEQFF
>few|TRBJ1-5|-|TRBV27
TGTGCCAGCGCCTACTCCGGGACACAATATCAGCCCCAGCATTTT
CASAYSGTQYQPQHF
>-|TRBJ2-3|TRBD2|TRBV6-1
TGTGCCAGCAGTGAACCGGGACTAGCGGGAGCGTCTAGCACAGATACGCAGTATTTT
CASSEPGLAGASSTDTQYF
>-|TRBJ2-7|TRBD1|TRBV24-1
TGTGCCAGACAGTTGGGGGCAGGGGGCGCCTACGAGCAGTACTTC
CARQLGAGGAYEQYF
>-|TRBJ2-3|-|TRBV6-5
TGTGCCAGCAGTAACAATGTTGGGTATACGCAGTATTTT
CASSNNVGYTQYF
>-|TRBJ1-1|-|TRBV27
TGTGCCAGCAGTTTATTCGGGGGTGAAGCTTTCTTT
CASSLFGGEAFF
>-|TRBJ1-5|-|TRBV28
TGTGCCAGCATTGGGGACGGTGATCGACCCCAGCATTTT
CASIGDGDRPQHF
>-|TRBJ2-6|TRBD1|TRBV2
TGTGCCAGCGGACAGGGGGCGTATGGGGCCAACGTCCTGACTTTC
CASGQGAYGANVLTF
>-|TRBJ2-2|-|TRBV7-9
TGTGCCAGCAGCTTACCCCGCTTCACCGGGGAGCTGTTTTTT
CASSLPRFTGELFF
>-|TRBJ2-7|TRBD2|TRBV10-2
TGCGCCAGCACCTTCGGGACTAGCGGGAGGTACGAGCAGTACTTC
CASTFGTSGRYEQYF
>-|TRBJ2-7|TRBD2|TRBV7-2
TGTGCCAGCAGCTTAGCCTGGGCTAGCGGGAGGAGCGAGCAGTACTTC
CASSLAWASGRSEQYF
>-|TRBJ1-1|TRBD1|TRBV24-1
TGTGCCACCAGGGGAGGGGACAGGGACGTCGCTGAAGCTTTCTTT
CATRGGDRDVAEAFF
>-|TRBJ1-1|TRBD1|TRBV2
TGTGCCAGCAGGCCCGGACAGGGTTTGAACACTGAAGCTTTCTTT
CASRPGQGLNTEAFF